This T cell receptor beta chain was documented in a study of technical replicates of blood from a few donors. V was clipped by 4 bases and J by 3 bases, with 21 bases between them. The CDR3 sequence is 17 residues long. Germline V gene lookup returns CDR1 MGHRA and CDR2 YSYEKL. Clones were sequenced by immunoSEQ multiplex PCR, and TCRdb holds only the in-frame ones, with some missing. The sample contains some 67,000 clones, 95% to 98% of which appear only once. The sequenced sample was T cells isolated from PBMCs. The chain uses TRBV4-1 and TRBJ2-5, with a possible D match to TRBD1 (7 bases). The receptor was isolated from a human donor in good health. CDR3 DNA: TGCGCCAGCAGCCCTAACCAAGGCGGGACAGACGAAGAGACCCAGTACTTC. Protein product: CASSPNQGGTDEETQYF.